These 27 T cell receptor beta chains originate from one sample sequenced in a study of cytomegalovirus exposure and HLA in healthy donors (dated by TCRdb to 2015 to 2018). The method behind the library was the immunoSEQ multiplex PCR assay. TCRdb provides this immuneACCESS table in a form limited to in-frame rearrangements. Some clones are lacking; in checked studies, under half of them reflect an unresolved V gene, and why the rest are absent is not known. Across this sample there are 150,000 or so clones, with 70% to 90% seen only once. The ten largest clonotypes hold approximately 3.2% of the sample. Sequenced: PBMCs. All receptors derive from a woman aged 18-35 years in good health and CMV-seropositive.

This clone showed up just once. The chain is built from TRBV6-1 and TRBJ2-5, with TRBD2 matching over 11 bases. J lost 5 bases, V lost 7 bases, and 9 bases had no gene match. In germline, CDR1 is MNHNS, CDR2 SASEGT. The CDR3 spans 15 residues. The CDR3: CASTKSLAGAETQYF. For the CDR3, the DNA is TGTGCCAGCACCAAATCACTAGCGGGAGCCGAGACCCAGTACTTC.

The rearrangement links TRBV10-3 to TRBJ1-5, with D possibly being TRBD1 (6 bases). Germline V lookup: CDR1 ENHRY, CDR2 SYGVKD. Trimming removed 0 bases from V and 2 bases from J, with 14 bases in between. The CDR3 spans 17 residues. CDR3 amino acids: CAISESIGEGGNQPQHF. The CDR3, as DNA: TGTGCCATCAGTGAGTCGATCGGTGAGGGGGGCAATCAGCCCCAGCATTTT.

The gene calls are TRBV30 and TRBJ2-5; the D gene is possibly TRBD2 (6 bases). Germline V gene sequence: CDR1 GTSNPN, CDR2 SVGIG (reference sequence). V was pared by 0 bases and J by 4 bases, with 15 bases between. The CDR3 extends over 15 amino acids. The CDR3 loop reads CAWSVSPRGRETQYF. CDR3 bases: TGTGCCTGGAGTGTTTCGCCTCGGGGGAGAGAGACCCAGTACTTC.

This chain joins TRBV7-9 and TRBJ2-1; no reliable D call. The germline CDR1 and CDR2 sequences are SEHNR and FQNEAQ (reference sequence). CDR3 length equals 16 residues. V lost 2 bases, J lost 0 bases, and 11 bases lay in between. CDR3: CASSLYLRVSYNEQFF. The CDR3 bases are TGTGCCAGCAGCTTATATCTCCGGGTCTCCTACAATGAGCAGTTCTTC.

The chain is built from TRBV4-2 and TRBJ1-4; D is ambiguous. Germline V gene sequence: CDR1 LGHNA, CDR2 YNFKEQ. The CDR3 consists of 14 residues. Trimming left V 4 bases short and J 7 bases short, with 13 bases between. In DNA, the CDR3 is TGTGCCAGCAGCCGCACCCATGTGAGTGAAAAACTGTTTTTT. Encoded protein: CASSRTHVSEKLFF.

This sequence joins TRBV11-2 and TRBJ2-5; possibly TRBD2 for D (5 bases). The CDR3 has 18 residues. Looked up from germline, CDR1 is SGHAT and CDR2 is FQNNGV. V lost 1 base, J lost 7 bases, and 25 bases lay in between. The CDR3 region is CASSLVLSGLPSGVTQYF. CDR3 coding DNA: TGTGCCAGCAGCTTAGTTCTTTCGGGCCTTCCGTCCGGGGTGACCCAGTACTTC.

The count of this clone is one. The chain has TRBV11-3 and TRBJ1-3; D perhaps matches TRBD1 (5 bases). CDR3 length equals 15 residues. Trimming cost V 1 base and J 0 bases, with 7 bases left between them. CDR1 and CDR2 from the germline V gene are SGHNT and YENEEA. The CDR3 nucleotides read TGTGCCAGCAGCTTAGCGACAGCCTCTGGAAACACCATATATTTT. It translates to CASSLATASGNTIYF.

The chain links TRBV2 to TRBJ2-7; tentatively, D is TRBD1 (6 bases). The CDR3 is made up of 13 amino acids. In germline, CDR1 is SNHLY, CDR2 FYNNEI. Trimming removed 7 bases at V and 3 bases at J, with 13 bases between. The CDR3 loop is CASTETGYYEQYF. The CDR3 bases are TGTGCCAGCACCGAGACAGGCTACTACGAGCAGTACTTC.

The V and J genes are TRBV12-5 and TRBJ2-2; TRBD2 is a possible D gene (6 bases). This CDR3 has 16 amino acids. V was shortened by 0 bases and J by 1 base, with 9 bases between the two germline ends. Germline CDR1 LGHNT, CDR2 FRNRAP. DNA for the CDR3: TGTGCTAGTGGTTTGGTACTGGGGGGGAACACCGGGGAGCTGTTTTTT. Translated: CASGLVLGGNTGELFF.

The gene calls are TRBV10-3 and TRBJ2-7, with 8 bases matching TRBD1. Looked up from germline, CDR1 is ENHRY and CDR2 is SYGVKD. CDR3 length equals 14 residues. The V segment lost 2 bases and the J segment 3 bases; nucleotides outside the gene matches: 3. The CDR3 coding sequence is TGTGCCATCAGTGAGGGACAGGGTGACTACGAGCAGTACTTC. It yields the protein CAISEGQGDYEQYF.

This chain links TRBV6-5 with TRBJ2-7; 9 nucleotides align to TRBD2. Per the germline V gene, CDR1 is MNHEY and CDR2 is SVGAGI. The ends lost 6 bases at V and 3 bases at J; junction bases unmatched: 6. The CDR3 spans 14 residues. The CDR3 is CASRTGLADYEQYF. As DNA, the CDR3 is TGTGCCAGCAGGACGGGACTAGCCGACTACGAGCAGTACTTC.

The genes are TRBV27 and TRBJ2-5; D remains ambiguous. V shed 1 base and J shed 2 bases, with 5 bases lying between them. The germline CDR1 and CDR2 sequences are MNHEY and SMNVEV (reference sequence). The CDR3 consists of 13 residues. Written as DNA, the CDR3 is TGTGCCAGCAGTTTATTCCCGCAAGAGACCCAGTACTTC. Its protein is CASSLFPQETQYF.

The chain uses TRBV11-2 and TRBJ2-7; D remains ambiguous. The CDR3 has 15 amino acids. Trimming shortened V by 1 base and J by 2 bases, and 12 bases separated the two germline ends. From germline, CDR1 is SGHAT and CDR2 FQNNGV. For the CDR3, the DNA is TGTGCCAGCAGCTTAGTGGGCAGCAGCCCCTACGAGCAGTACTTC. Its translation: CASSLVGSSPYEQYF. Full variable domain (outside the CDR3, taken from reference TRBV11-2 and TRBJ2-7): EAGVAQSPRYKIIEKRQSVAFWCNPISGHATLYWYQQILGQGPKLLIQFQNNGVVDDSQLPKDRFSAERLKGVDSTLKIQPAKLEDSAVYLCASSLVGSSPYEQYFGPGTRLTVT.

The rearrangement links TRBV6-5 to TRBJ1-1; D is unresolved. V was pared by 2 bases and J by 1 base, with 8 bases between. The CDR3 runs 14 residues. Germline values: CDR1 MNHEY, CDR2 SVGAGI. The CDR3 reads CASSYRGRNTEAFF. CDR3 bases: TGTGCCAGCAGTTACCGGGGAAGGAACACTGAAGCTTTCTTT.

The chain links TRBV7-9 to TRBJ1-1, with a possible D match to TRBD1 (5 bases). The V end was cut by 1 base, the J end by 5 bases, with 17 bases between. The CDR3 has 16 residues. Germline V lookup: CDR1 SEHNR, CDR2 FQNEAQ (reference sequence). The CDR3 spells CASSLGMEGLGTEAFF. In DNA, the CDR3 is TGTGCCAGCAGCTTAGGGATGGAGGGGCTGGGGACTGAAGCTTTCTTT.

This chain connects TRBV10-2 to TRBJ1-3, with unresolved D. The CDR3 extends over 15 amino acids. Trimming removed 3 bases at V and 0 bases at J, with 9 bases between. Germline CDR1 WSHSY, CDR2 SAAADI. Here the CDR3 reads CASSDRLISGNTIYF. DNA for the CDR3: TGCGCCAGCAGTGATAGACTGATCTCTGGAAACACCATATATTTT.

This clone was detected only once. CDR3 residues: CASSPAMDQADSLEQYF. The CDR3 DNA follows: TGTGCCAGCAGCCCAGCCATGGATCAAGCGGATTCCCTCGAGCAGTACTTC. This chain links TRBV27 with TRBJ2-7; D is perhaps TRBD2 (5 bases). The CDR3 is 17 residues long. Trimming took off 6 bases at V and 6 bases at J, with 27 bases between the two ends. The V gene's germline CDR1 is MNHEY and CDR2 SMNVEV (reference sequence).

CDR3 sequence reads: CASSVGPGRGREKLFF. In nucleotides, the CDR3 is TGTGCCAGCAGCGTAGGACCTGGCAGGGGCAGGGAAAAACTGTTTTTT. The genes are TRBV9 and TRBJ1-4; TRBD1 is a possible D gene (6 bases). Germline V gene sequence: CDR1 SGDLS, CDR2 YYNGEE. CDR3 length equals 16 residues. Trimming took 0 bases from V and 8 from J, leaving 17 bases between them.

This clone was detected only once. This chain joins TRBV11-2 and TRBJ1-1, with D possibly TRBD1 on 5 matching bases. The V gene lost 1 base and the J gene lost 8 bases, with 20 bases spanning the gap. From germline, CDR1 is SGHAT and CDR2 FQNNGV. The CDR3 sequence is 16 residues long. CDR3 in amino acids: CASSLVTVGAGEEAFF. The CDR3 bases are TGTGCCAGCAGCTTAGTTACTGTTGGTGCGGGGGAGGAAGCTTTCTTT.

In this sample, this clone turned up a few times. The gene calls are TRBV28 and TRBJ2-7; D gene ambiguous. The CDR3 runs to 13 residues. The germline CDR1 and CDR2 sequences are MDHEN and SYDVKM. V shed 2 bases and J shed 2 bases, with 7 bases lying between them. The CDR3, as DNA: TGTGCCAGCAGTTTACACTTACCCTACGAGCAGTACTTC. Translating it yields CASSLHLPYEQYF.

The chain couples TRBV2 to TRBJ1-1, with TRBD1 matching over 7 bases. Germline values: CDR1 SNHLY, CDR2 FYNNEI. V shed 6 bases, J shed 0 bases, and the junction held 4 bases outside the gene matches. The CDR3 consists of 14 residues. The CDR3 DNA is TGTGCCAGCAGAGGGGACAGCCTGAACACTGAAGCTTTCTTT. Its translation: CASRGDSLNTEAFF. Together with reference TRBV2 and TRBJ1-1, the CDR3 gives the full variable domain: EPEVTQTPSHQVTQMGQEVILRCVPISNHLYFYWYRQILGQKVEFLVSFYNNEISEKSEIFDDQFSVERPDGSNFTLKIRSTKLEDSAMYFCASRGDSLNTEAFFGQGTRLTVV.

This chain uses TRBV5-6 with TRBJ2-1; D is undetermined. V was cut by 3 bases and J by 4 bases, with 8 bases left in between. This CDR3 has 13 residues. Germline V CDR1 and CDR2: SGHDT, YYEEEE. The DNA of the CDR3 is TGTGCCAGCAGCTCAAGCGTTTACAATGAGCAGTTCTTC. This encodes CASSSSVYNEQFF.

The sample holds a few counts of this clone. The gene calls are TRBV7-2 and TRBJ2-7; D is possibly TRBD2 (5 bases). From germline, CDR1 is SGHTA and CDR2 FQGNSA. This CDR3 has 16 amino acids. The ends were cut back, 7 bases at V and 6 bases at J, with 25 bases in the middle. CDR3 loop: CASTSQLDYPQSEQYF. The CDR3 DNA follows: TGTGCCAGCACGAGCCAACTTGACTATCCCCAATCCGAGCAGTACTTC.

The CDR3 nucleotides are TGTGCTAGTGGTTTGGCACAGGGATGGCGCAATCAGCCCCAGCATTTT. It specifies CASGLAQGWRNQPQHF. This rearrangement joins TRBV12-5 to TRBJ1-5, with a weak D call TRBD1 (6 bases). The CDR3 is 16 residues long. V was cut by 1 base and J by 2 bases, with 12 bases left in between. From germline, CDR1 is LGHNT and CDR2 FRNRAP.

The J gene is TRBJ1-1, the V gene TRBV5-1; 11 bases line up with TRBD1. Looked up from germline, CDR1 is SGHRS and CDR2 is YFSETQ. Trimming at V came to 5 bases and at J to 7 bases, leaving 7 bases not matched to a gene. The CDR3 is made up of 14 amino acids. The CDR3 protein is CASSPGQGAGEAFF. The CDR3 DNA reads TGCGCCAGCAGTCCTGGACAGGGGGCAGGTGAAGCTTTCTTT.

V is TRBV5-1 and J is TRBJ2-7; 12 bases map to TRBD2. Germline CDR1 and CDR2: SGHRS and YFSETQ. There are 18 residues in the CDR3. J was trimmed by 3 bases and V by 4 bases; bases with no gene match: 14. The CDR3 loop is CASSPDRTSGKRGYEQYF. The CDR3 region has the DNA TGCGCCAGCAGCCCCGATCGGACTAGCGGGAAACGGGGCTACGAGCAGTACTTC.

V is TRBV27 and J is TRBJ2-7; 8 bases match TRBD1. The germline gives CDR1 MNHEY, CDR2 SMNVEV (reference sequence). CDR3 length: 12 amino acids. The trim removed 2 bases at V and 6 bases at J, leaving 0 bases unmatched. The CDR3 DNA sequence: TGTGCCAGCAGTTTAACAGGGGGCGAGCAGTACTTC. As protein: CASSLTGGEQYF.